Shown below are 24 T cell receptor beta chains from a single sample sequenced in a study of early T cells in non-severe SARS-CoV-2 infection. TCRdb re-analysed the 5' RACE reads in MiXCR, keeping a single row per CDR3 protein. The sample includes about 77,000 distinct CDR3 sequences, roughly a sixth seen only once; the top ten take about 3%. Specimen: whole blood. The receptors originated from an adult who was a healthcare worker with PCR-confirmed SARS-CoV-2 infection or an uninfected control (not recorded which).

The chain employs TRBV28 and TRBJ2-5; no reliable D call. This CDR3 is 14 amino acids long. CDR1 is MDHEN, CDR2 SYDVKM, per germline. Trimming removed 7 bases at V and 1 base at J, with 13 bases between. This chain's CDR3 is CASNPTQLQETQYF. The CDR3 nucleotides read TGTGCCAGCAACCCGACTCAACTCCAAGAGACCCAGTACTTC.

This clonotype was picked up a small number of times. J is TRBJ2-1 and V is TRBV20-1, with 11 nucleotides matching TRBD2. From germline, CDR1 is DFQATT and CDR2 SNEGSKA (reference sequence). The CDR3 is made up of 17 amino acids. The junction had 6 bases not matched to a gene; V was cut back by 2 bases and J by 0 bases. CDR3 DNA sequence: TGCAGTGCTAGATTACTAGCGGGGGTCTACTCCTACAATGAGCAGTTCTTC. Translation gives CSARLLAGVYSYNEQFF.

This clonotype has a handful of counts. The chain uses TRBV5-1 and TRBJ2-1; 10 bases fit TRBD2. This CDR3 region has 16 residues. Looked up from germline, CDR1 is SGHRS and CDR2 is YFSETQ. Germline trimming cut 2 bases from V and 0 bases from J; bases unmatched to any gene: 2. The CDR3 DNA sequence: TGCGCCAGCAGCTTAAAGCGGGGGGGCTCCTACAATGAGCAGTTCTTC. Protein: CASSLKRGGSYNEQFF. Full variable domain (rest looked up from reference TRBV5-1 and TRBJ2-1): KAGVTQTPRYLIKTRGQQVTLSCSPISGHRSVSWYQQTPGQGLQFLFEYFSETQRNKGNFPGRFSGRQFSNSRSEMNVSTLELGDSALYLCASSLKRGGSYNEQFFGPGTRLTVL.

This chain links TRBV4-1 with TRBJ2-2; D is possibly TRBD2 (5 bases). CDR3 length: 14 residues. Germline loops: CDR1 MGHRA, CDR2 YSYEKL. V lost 0 bases and J 7 bases, leaving 9 bases between the germline ends. The CDR3 protein is CASSQDEGVGELFF. CDR3 DNA sequence: TGCGCCAGCAGCCAAGATGAGGGAGTCGGGGAGCTGTTTTTT.

The CDR3: CSGSENEQFF. CDR3 DNA: TGCAGCGGAAGCGAGAATGAGCAGTTCTTC. The chain carries TRBV29-1 and TRBJ2-1, with no clear D. V lost 7 bases to trimming and J lost 7 bases, with 8 bases between them. CDR1 SQVTM and CDR2 ANQGSEA come from the germline V gene. The CDR3 sequence is 10 residues long.

The chain employs TRBV12-3 or TRBV12-4 and TRBJ1-3; possibly TRBD1 for D (5 bases). Trimming left V 5 bases short and J 0 bases short, with 8 bases between. The length of the CDR3 is 14 residues. CDR3 DNA sequence: TGTGCCAGCAGTGGGGGACGCTCTGGAAACACCATATATTTT. This codes for CASSGGRSGNTIYF.

This clonotype was seen a few times. J is TRBJ1-2 and V is TRBV30; tentative D call: TRBD1 (6 bases). The CDR3 has 12 residues. CDR1 GTSNPN and CDR2 SVGIG come from the germline V gene (reference sequence). Trimming stripped 1 base from V and 8 bases from J, with 11 bases between. CDR3 DNA: TGTGCCTGGAGTGAACAGGGTGAAGGCTACACCTTC. Amino acids: CAWSEQGEGYTF. The whole variable domain, remainder taken from reference TRBV30 and TRBJ1-2, is SQTIHQWPATLVQPVGSPLSLECTVEGTSNPNLYWYRQAAGRGLQLLFYSVGIGQISSEVPQNLSASRPQDRQFILSSKKLLLSDSGFYLCAWSEQGEGYTFGSGTRLTVV.

The CDR3 reads CASSVAGGQGFYEQFF. CDR3 nucleotide sequence: TGTGCCAGCAGCGTAGCGGGGGGGCAGGGATTTTATGAGCAGTTCTTC. The J gene is TRBJ2-1, the V gene TRBV9; TRBD2 agrees at 8 bases. V dropped 0 bases and J dropped 8; count of bases not matched to a gene: 10. The CDR3 runs to 16 residues. Germline-derived CDR1 and CDR2 are SGDLS and YYNGEE.

This clonotype was observed at least ten times. This chain links TRBV29-1 with TRBJ1-1; a possible D gene is TRBD1 (5 bases). CDR3 length equals 11 residues. Germline V gene lookup returns CDR1 SQVTM and CDR2 ANQGSEA. The V end lost 7 bases, the J end lost 11 bases, and 17 bases lay between the germline ends. The CDR3 is CSGDQVPQAFF. The CDR3 coding sequence is TGCAGCGGGGACCAGGTCCCACAGGCTTTCTTT.

This sequence joins TRBV28 and TRBJ1-2; the D is unclear. Trimming stripped 4 bases from V and 4 bases from J, with 16 bases between. The V gene's germline CDR1 is MDHEN and CDR2 SYDVKM. This CDR3 region has 15 residues. CDR3 DNA sequence: TGTGCCAGCAGTTCCCATGAGGCGGGGTTCTATGGCTACACCTTC. Translating gives CASSSHEAGFYGYTF.

The chain carries TRBV7-9 and TRBJ1-2; 10 bases are a match to TRBD1. The CDR3 is 16 residues long. V trimming: 1 base; J trimming: 6 bases; junction bases outside the gene matches: 8. Germline CDR1 SEHNR, CDR2 FQNEAQ (reference sequence). The CDR3 region is CASSLDGTGTGDGYTF. In nucleotides, the CDR3 is TGTGCCAGCAGCTTAGATGGGACCGGGACAGGGGATGGCTACACCTTC.

This clonotype was observed a handful of times. The gene calls are TRBV7-6 and TRBJ2-7; weak D call: TRBD2 (5 bases). This CDR3 has 15 amino acids. Germline values: CDR1 SGHVS, CDR2 FNYEAQ. Deletions cut 3 bases from V and 0 bases from J, with 12 bases between. The CDR3 nucleotides read TGTGCCAGCAGCTTTTCCCTAGCTCTCTCCTACGAGCAGTACTTC. Its translation: CASSFSLALSYEQYF.

This clonotype was detected ten times or more. CDR3 DNA: TGTGCCAGCAGCTTTGCCGGGGGACAGAGAGCTAACTATGGCTACACCTTC. It translates to CASSFAGGQRANYGYTF. J is TRBJ1-2 and V is TRBV7-9; 7 bases map to TRBD1. Germline-derived CDR1 and CDR2 are SEHNR and FQNEAQ (reference sequence). With V trimmed by 3 bases and J by 0 bases, 10 bases remained unmatched. The CDR3 is 17 amino acids.

This clonotype was found a few times. The V call is TRBV7-2, the J call TRBJ2-7; 7 bases are a match to TRBD2. J was trimmed by 2 bases and V by 4 bases; bases with no gene match: 8. Germline CDR1 is SGHTA and CDR2 is FQGNSA. The CDR3 spans 15 residues. In nucleotides, the CDR3 is TGTGCCAGCAGCTGGGGGGGGGTCGGACCCTACGAGCAGTACTTC. As protein: CASSWGGVGPYEQYF.

This clonotype occurred many times. V gene TRBV6-5 combines with J gene TRBJ1-1; no firm D call. The CDR3 is 13 residues long. Per germline, CDR1 MNHEY and CDR2 SVGAGI. V was trimmed by 2 bases and J by 9 bases, leaving 13 bases between them. CDR3 bases: TGTGCCAGCAGTTACGCTCCGGAAGGTCAAGCTTTCTTT. It yields the protein CASSYAPEGQAFF.

V and J are TRBV20-1 and TRBJ2-3; the match to TRBD1 covers 8 bases. Trimming removed 3 bases from V and 0 bases from J; junction bases left unmatched: 2. CDR1 is DFQATT, CDR2 SNEGSKA, per germline (reference sequence). The CDR3 runs to 14 residues. The CDR3 sequence: CSARDRVSTDTQYF. In DNA, the CDR3 is TGCAGTGCTAGGGACAGGGTTAGCACAGATACGCAGTATTTT.

The chain has TRBV2 and TRBJ1-1, with D possibly being TRBD1 (6 bases). Germline lookup yields CDR1 SNHLY and CDR2 FYNNEI. V was clipped by 6 bases and J by 11 bases, with 22 bases between them. This CDR3 spans 14 amino acids. The CDR3 protein is CASRRDTQGNVAFF. DNA for the CDR3: TGTGCCAGCAGACGGGACACTCAGGGGAATGTTGCTTTCTTT.

This clonotype came up a few times. This chain connects TRBV2 to TRBJ2-3; TRBD1 or TRBD2 may be the D gene (6 bases each). V was trimmed by 8 bases and J by 14 bases, leaving 23 bases between them. CDR1 and CDR2 (germline): SNHLY, FYNNEI. The CDR3 spans 13 residues. In nucleotides, the CDR3 is TGTGCCAGCGGAGGGGCAGGGGCAGTTTATTGGTATTTT. Its translation is CASGGAGAVYWYF.

A few counts support this clonotype. J is TRBJ2-4 and V is TRBV10-3; 7 positions agree with TRBD1. The germline V gene has CDR1 ENHRY and CDR2 SYGVKD. CDR3 size: 15 residues. J lost 0 bases, V lost 5 bases, and 4 bases had no gene match. CDR3 sequence reads: CAISLTGLAKNIQYF. CDR3 DNA sequence: TGTGCCATCAGTCTGACAGGGCTAGCCAAAAACATTCAGTACTTC.

This clonotype came up a few times. V gene TRBV18 combines with J gene TRBJ2-3; D gene uncertain. The CDR3 length is 17 residues. V was cut by 1 base and J by 0 bases, with 14 bases left in between. CDR1 and CDR2 (germline): KGHSH, LQKENI. CDR3 coding DNA: TGTGCCAGCTCACCACTCCCGGGCAGCCAAAGCACAGATACGCAGTATTTT. Residues: CASSPLPGSQSTDTQYF.

This clonotype has ten or more counts. The gene calls are TRBV7-2 and TRBJ2-1; D gene unclear. CDR1 SGHTA and CDR2 FQGNSA come from the germline V gene. V was shortened by 4 bases and J by 6 bases, with 13 bases between the two germline ends. The CDR3 extends over 14 amino acids. CDR3 DNA sequence: TGTGCCAGCAGCTCGACCGTACGGGTCAATGAGCAGTTCTTC. Protein sequence: CASSSTVRVNEQFF.

In this sample, this clonotype turned up a few times. J is TRBJ2-5 and V is TRBV9; no definite D call. V dropped 0 bases and J dropped 3 bases, with 9 bases sitting between them. Germline assignment: CDR1 SGDLS and CDR2 YYNGEE. The CDR3 totals 14 residues. CDR3 coding DNA: TGTGCCAGCAGCGTAGGAGACGGAGAAGAGACCCAGTACTTC. It translates to CASSVGDGEETQYF.

This clonotype has ten or more counts. The chain couples TRBV6-2 or TRBV6-3 to TRBJ2-3; possibly TRBD2 for D (7 bases). The germline gives CDR1 MNHEY, CDR2 SVGEGT. V lost 2 bases, J lost 4 bases, and 19 bases lay in between. This CDR3 is 17 amino acids long. The CDR3 region has the DNA TGTGCCAGCAGTTACATGGACGGGGGGCGCTGGGCAGATACGCAGTATTTT. Translation gives CASSYMDGGRWADTQYF.

The chain carries TRBV28 and TRBJ2-4; D possibly corresponds to TRBD2 (5 bases). Trimming took 7 bases from V and 9 from J, leaving 19 bases between them. The CDR3 is made up of 14 amino acids. Germline loops: CDR1 MDHEN, CDR2 SYDVKM. For the CDR3, the DNA is TGTGCCAGCAACATAATCCGGGGAGCGACCATTCAGTACTTC. As protein: CASNIIRGATIQYF.